Listed below are T cell receptor beta chains from one sample, sequenced in a study of radiation and T cells in renal cell carcinoma. The data were produced by immunoSEQ multiplex PCR, yet TCRdb's version contains in-frame clones alone and is incomplete. The sample gives some 80,000 clones, roughly 85% of which show up once; about 2.4% is in the top ten. The source was blood, collected from a patient whose treatment included radiotherapy and nephrectomy. Receptors were obtained from a woman in her sixties or seventies with renal cell carcinoma. CDR3s include the opening cysteine and the closing phenylalanine or tryptophan. The D gene is left open where the match is weak. Rows give clone size only sometimes, using once, few, many, or a class for an expanded clone.

clone_size	d_call	v_call	j_call	cdr3_aa	cdr3_nt
NA	TRBD1	TRBV6-1	TRBJ1-5	CASSQGARQPQHF	TGTGCCAGCAGTCAGGGGGCCCGTCAGCCCCAGCATTTT
NA	TRBD1	TRBV6-5	TRBJ1-2	CASSYGQGMGGYTF	TGTGCCAGCAGTTACGGACAGGGCATGGGTGGCTACACCTTC
NA	NA	TRBV29-1	TRBJ2-7	CSVEGQLNEQYF	TGCAGCGTTGAGGGACAACTAAACGAGCAGTACTTC
NA	NA	TRBV7-2	TRBJ2-7	CASSLWGPVYEQYF	TGTGCCAGCAGCCTATGGGGACCGGTCTACGAGCAGTACTTC
NA	TRBD1	TRBV19	TRBJ2-2	CASSSRTGLDTGELFF	TGTGCCAGTAGTAGCCGGACAGGGTTGGACACCGGGGAGCTGTTTTTT
NA	NA	TRBV7-9	TRBJ2-5	CASSSGYRAPETQYF	TGTGCCAGCAGCTCAGGATACCGGGCCCCAGAGACCCAGTACTTC
NA	NA	TRBV27	TRBJ1-1	CASVGLNTEAFF	TGTGCCAGCGTCGGGCTGAACACTGAAGCTTTCTTT
NA	NA	TRBV7-9	TRBJ1-4	CASSLGDTNEKLFF	TGTGCCAGCAGCTTAGGGGACACTAATGAAAAACTGTTTTTT
NA	NA	TRBV6-5	TRBJ1-2	CASTPGRYGYTF	TGTGCCAGCACGCCGGGACGGTATGGCTACACCTTC
NA	TRBD1	TRBV4-2	TRBJ1-4	CASSQDHRGRIEKLFF	TGTGCCAGCAGCCAAGATCACAGGGGGAGGATTGAAAAACTGTTTTTT
NA	TRBD2	TRBV4-3	TRBJ2-3	CASSRIAGGLTDTQYF	TGCGCCAGCAGCCGCATAGCGGGAGGGCTCACAGATACGCAGTATTTT
NA	NA	TRBV27	TRBJ1-2	CASSPDPRDGGGYTF	TGTGCCAGCAGCCCGGACCCCAGGGATGGGGGTGGCTACACCTTC
NA	NA	TRBV7-3	TRBJ1-2	CASSSGPGAFEGYTF	TGTGCCAGCAGCTCCGGCCCAGGGGCCTTTGAGGGCTACACCTTC
NA	NA	TRBV5-5	TRBJ2-1	CASSFVAYGQEQFF	TGTGCCAGCAGCTTTGTAGCCTATGGTCAGGAGCAGTTCTTC
few	NA	TRBV21-1	TRBJ2-7	CASWGRGVREQYF	TGTGCCAGTTGGGGCAGGGGAGTGCGCGAGCAGTACTTC
NA	NA	TRBV2	TRBJ2-2	CASSQNRGSGGELFF	TGTGCCAGCAGCCAAAACAGGGGTAGCGGCGGGGAGCTGTTTTTT
NA	NA	TRBV7-9	TRBJ1-1	CASSGEGPPLLLNTEAFF	TGTGCCAGCAGCGGTGAGGGGCCACCCTTACTTCTGAACACTGAAGCTTTCTTT
NA	NA	TRBV5-1	TRBJ1-2	CASSFAGAGYTF	TGCGCCAGCAGCTTCGCAGGGGCTGGCTACACCTTC
NA	TRBD1	TRBV15	TRBJ1-2	CATSRGDRISNYGYTF	TGTGCCACCAGCCGAGGGGACAGGATATCTAACTATGGCTACACCTTC
NA	NA	TRBV7-9	TRBJ2-5	CASSNKLGIRETQYF	TGTGCCAGCAGCAACAAGCTAGGGATCCGAGAGACCCAGTACTTC
few	NA	TRBV7-9	TRBJ1-1	CASSQDRIEAFF	TGTGCCAGCAGCCAGGACAGAATAGAAGCTTTCTTT
once	TRBD2	TRBV7-2	TRBJ2-5	CASRSTSGRAYQETQYF	TGTGCCAGCAGGTCGACTAGCGGGAGAGCTTACCAAGAGACCCAGTACTTC
NA	TRBD2	TRBV9	TRBJ2-7	CASSVRDYSYEQYF	TGTGCCAGCAGCGTCCGGGACTACTCCTACGAGCAGTACTTC
NA	NA	TRBV2	TRBJ2-7	CASSAVTGYEQYF	TGTGCCAGCAGCGCCGTGACAGGCTACGAGCAGTACTTC
NA	NA	TRBV19	TRBJ1-1	CASSGNSQHTEAFF	TGTGCCAGTAGTGGGAACTCCCAGCACACTGAAGCTTTCTTT
NA	NA	TRBV28	TRBJ1-4	CASSLSGRITNEKLFF	TGTGCCAGCAGTTTATCGGGGAGAATCACTAATGAAAAACTGTTTTTT
NA	TRBD1	TRBV5-1	TRBJ2-1	CASSLRQGDGNEQFF	TGCGCCAGCAGCTTGCGACAGGGGGACGGCAATGAGCAGTTCTTC
NA	TRBD1	TRBV5-1	TRBJ2-7	CASRGQANYEQYF	TGCGCCAGCCGGGGACAGGCTAACTACGAGCAGTACTTC
NA	NA	TRBV5-4	TRBJ1-2	CASSGEGKGYTF	TGTGCCAGCAGCGGGGAGGGGAAAGGCTACACCTTC
NA	TRBD1	TRBV7-9	TRBJ1-1	CASSTTTGTGGVDTEAFF	TGTGCCAGCAGCACAACCACCGGGACAGGGGGCGTGGACACTGAAGCTTTCTTT
medium-sized	NA	TRBV28	TRBJ1-5	CASSRRGSPLAQHF	TGTGCCAGCAGTCGACGCGGTTCCCCTCTGGCCCAGCATTTT
NA	TRBD2	TRBV15	TRBJ2-7	CATSRDSGRSSEQYF	TGTGCCACCAGCAGAGATAGCGGGAGAAGTTCCGAGCAGTACTTC
NA	NA	TRBV6-6	TRBJ1-1	CASGGGRNTEAFF	TGTGCCAGCGGAGGAGGGCGGAACACTGAAGCTTTCTTT
NA	TRBD1	TRBV6-1	TRBJ1-2	CASSERDRGLANYGYTF	TGTGCCAGCAGTGAGAGGGACAGGGGATTAGCTAACTATGGCTACACCTTC
NA	TRBD2	TRBV9	TRBJ2-6	CASSPSGRANVLTF	TGTGCCAGCAGCCCCAGCGGGAGAGCCAACGTCCTGACTTTC
once	TRBD1	TRBV18	TRBJ2-5	CASSPGQGDETQYF	TGTGCCAGCTCACCCGGACAGGGTGATGAGACCCAGTACTTC
NA	NA	TRBV9	TRBJ2-7	CASSVGTGSSYEQYF	TGTGCCAGCAGCGTAGGTACAGGGAGCTCCTACGAGCAGTACTTC
NA	TRBD2	TRBV18	TRBJ2-7	CASSAGLAGSYEQYF	TGTGCCAGCTCTGCCGGACTAGCGGGATCCTACGAGCAGTACTTC
NA	TRBD1	TRBV7-9	TRBJ2-1	CASSLGQGDEQFF	TGTGCCAGCAGCTTGGGGCAGGGGGATGAGCAGTTCTTC
NA	NA	TRBV10-1	TRBJ1-5	CASSGSGNQPQHF	TGCGCCAGCAGTGGGTCCGGCAATCAGCCCCAGCATTTT
NA	TRBD1	TRBV6-5	TRBJ1-1	CATYRGHAEAFF	TGTGCCACCTACAGGGGGCATGCTGAAGCTTTCTTT
NA	NA	TRBV4-3	TRBJ2-3	CASSQDWSSGATDTQYF	TGCGCCAGCAGCCAAGACTGGTCCTCCGGGGCCACAGATACGCAGTATTTT
NA	TRBD2	TRBV5-1	TRBJ2-3	CASSPFVAGSSTDTQYF	TGCGCCAGCAGCCCTTTTGTAGCGGGATCTAGCACAGATACGCAGTATTTT
NA	NA	TRBV10-3	TRBJ1-5	CASRVGGNQPQHF	TGTGCCAGCAGGGTAGGGGGAAATCAGCCCCAGCATTTT
once	NA	TRBV10-3	TRBJ2-5	CAITEGITGSRETQYF	TGTGCCATCACTGAGGGAATAACAGGGTCTAGGGAGACCCAGTACTTC
few	NA	TRBV4-3	TRBJ2-7	CASSQSAGSRAYEQYF	TGCGCCAGCAGCCAATCTGCGGGATCACGGGCCTACGAGCAGTACTTC
NA	TRBD2	TRBV19	TRBJ2-7	CASSNGGVYEQYF	TGTGCCAGTAGTAACGGGGGGGTATACGAGCAGTACTTC
few	TRBD1	TRBV5-6	TRBJ2-7	CASSSGGTGVGEQYF	TGTGCCAGCAGCTCGGGAGGGACAGGGGTTGGAGAGCAGTACTTC
NA	TRBD1	TRBV10-3	TRBJ2-3	CAISGGQGGVADTQYF	TGTGCCATCAGTGGGGGACAGGGAGGGGTCGCAGATACGCAGTATTTT
few	NA	TRBV6-4	TRBJ1-5	CASSDQGPRNQPQHF	TGTGCCAGCAGTGACCAGGGGCCTAGGAATCAGCCCCAGCATTTT
few	NA	TRBV27	TRBJ2-1	CASSLQGSSYNEQFF	TGTGCCAGCAGTTTACAGGGAAGCTCCTACAATGAGCAGTTCTTC
NA	NA	TRBV4-1	TRBJ2-7	CASSPDPYLREQYF	TGCGCCAGCAGCCCGGACCCATACCTTCGCGAGCAGTACTTC
NA	NA	TRBV5-4	TRBJ1-1	CASSLRGGTEAFF	TGTGCCAGCAGCCTCAGGGGCGGCACTGAAGCTTTCTTT